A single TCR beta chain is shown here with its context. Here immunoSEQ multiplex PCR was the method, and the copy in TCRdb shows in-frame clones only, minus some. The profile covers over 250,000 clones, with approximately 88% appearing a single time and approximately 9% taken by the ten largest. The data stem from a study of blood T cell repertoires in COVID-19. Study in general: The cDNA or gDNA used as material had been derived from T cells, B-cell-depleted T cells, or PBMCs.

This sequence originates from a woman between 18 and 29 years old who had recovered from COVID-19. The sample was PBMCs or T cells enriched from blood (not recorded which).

In DNA form, the CDR3 reads TGTGCCAGCAGGGGGTCTGGGGCCAACGTCCTGACTTTC. This translates into CASRGSGANVLTF. The chain uses TRBV19 and TRBJ2-6, with 7 bases fitting TRBD1. Germline CDR1 reads LNHDA; CDR2 reads SQIVND (reference sequence). The CDR3 totals 13 residues. V was clipped by 9 bases and J by 1 base; unmatched bases: 0.